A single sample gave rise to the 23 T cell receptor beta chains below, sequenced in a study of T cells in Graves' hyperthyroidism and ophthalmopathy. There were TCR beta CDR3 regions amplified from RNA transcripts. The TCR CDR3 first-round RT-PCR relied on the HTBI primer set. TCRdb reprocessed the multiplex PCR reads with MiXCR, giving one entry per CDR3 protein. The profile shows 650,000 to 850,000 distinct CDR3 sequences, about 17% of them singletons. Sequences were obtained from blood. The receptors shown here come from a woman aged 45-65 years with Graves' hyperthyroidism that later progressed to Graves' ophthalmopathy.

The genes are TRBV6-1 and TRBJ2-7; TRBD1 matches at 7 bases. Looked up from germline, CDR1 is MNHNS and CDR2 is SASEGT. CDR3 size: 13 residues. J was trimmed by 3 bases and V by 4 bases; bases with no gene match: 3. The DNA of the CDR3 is TGTGCCAGCAGTGGGGGACAGTACTACGAGCAGTACTTC. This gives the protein CASSGGQYYEQYF.

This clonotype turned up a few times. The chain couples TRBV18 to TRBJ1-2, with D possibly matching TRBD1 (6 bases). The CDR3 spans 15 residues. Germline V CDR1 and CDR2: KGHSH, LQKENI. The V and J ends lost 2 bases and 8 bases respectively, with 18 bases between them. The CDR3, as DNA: TGTGCCAGCTCACCATCTCGAACCGGGACAATGGGCTACACCTTC. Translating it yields CASSPSRTGTMGYTF.

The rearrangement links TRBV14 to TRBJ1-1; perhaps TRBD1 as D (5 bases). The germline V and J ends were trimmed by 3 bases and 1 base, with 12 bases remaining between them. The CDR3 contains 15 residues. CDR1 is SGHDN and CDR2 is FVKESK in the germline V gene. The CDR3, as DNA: TGTGCCAGCAGCCACAGGGTCATGGGGAACACTGAAGCTTTCTTT. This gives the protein CASSHRVMGNTEAFF.

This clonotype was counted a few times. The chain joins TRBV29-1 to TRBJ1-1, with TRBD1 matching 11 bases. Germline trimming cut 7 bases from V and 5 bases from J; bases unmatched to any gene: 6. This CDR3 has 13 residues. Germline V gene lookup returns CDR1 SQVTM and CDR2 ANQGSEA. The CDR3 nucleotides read TGCAGCGCTGGGGGACAGGGGGAAACTGAAGCTTTCTTT. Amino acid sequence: CSAGGQGETEAFF.

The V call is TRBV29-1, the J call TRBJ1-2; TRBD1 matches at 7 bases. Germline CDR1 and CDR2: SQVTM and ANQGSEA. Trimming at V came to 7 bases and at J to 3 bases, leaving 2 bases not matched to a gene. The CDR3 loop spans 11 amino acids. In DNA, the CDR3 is TGCAGCGCAGGACAGGACTATGGCTACACCTTC. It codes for CSAGQDYGYTF. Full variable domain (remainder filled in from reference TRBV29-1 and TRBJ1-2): SAVISQKPSRDICQRGTSLTIQCQVDSQVTMMFWYRQQPGQSLTLIATANQGSEATYESGFVIDKFPISRPNLTFSTLTVSNMSPEDSSIYLCSAGQDYGYTFGSGTRLTVV.

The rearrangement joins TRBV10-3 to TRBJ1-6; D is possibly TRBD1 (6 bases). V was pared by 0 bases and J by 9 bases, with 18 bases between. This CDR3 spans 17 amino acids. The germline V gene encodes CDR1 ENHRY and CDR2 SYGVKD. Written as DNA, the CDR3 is TGTGCCATCAGTGAGTCGCCAGGGGAGGCATTATTTTCACCCCTCCACTTT. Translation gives CAISESPGEALFSPLHF.

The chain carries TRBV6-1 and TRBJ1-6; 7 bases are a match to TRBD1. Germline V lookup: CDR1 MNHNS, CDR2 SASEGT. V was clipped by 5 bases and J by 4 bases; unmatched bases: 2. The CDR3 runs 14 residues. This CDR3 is CASSSTGYNSPLHF. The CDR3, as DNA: TGTGCCAGCAGTTCGACAGGGTATAATTCACCCCTCCACTTT.

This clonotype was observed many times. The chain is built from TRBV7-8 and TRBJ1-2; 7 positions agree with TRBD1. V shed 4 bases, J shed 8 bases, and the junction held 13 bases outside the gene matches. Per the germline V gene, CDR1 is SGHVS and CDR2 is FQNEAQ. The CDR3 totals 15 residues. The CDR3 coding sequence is TGTGCCAGCAGCTATGCCCAGGGACAGCTTGGCGGCTACACCTTC. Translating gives CASSYAQGQLGGYTF. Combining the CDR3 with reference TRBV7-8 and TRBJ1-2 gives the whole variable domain GAGVSQSPRYKVAKRGQDVALRCDPISGHVSLFWYQQALGQGPEFLTYFQNEAQLDKSGLPSDRFFAERPEGSVSTLKIQRTQQEDSAVYLCASSYAQGQLGGYTFGSGTRLTVV.

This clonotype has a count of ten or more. The CDR3 region is CASSLLGIRRNAGEQFF. The CDR3 nucleotides read TGTGCCAGCAGTTTATTGGGAATAAGAAGGAACGCGGGTGAGCAGTTCTTC. The chain employs TRBV12-3 or TRBV12-4 and TRBJ2-1, with D tentatively TRBD2 (5 bases). The CDR3 has 17 residues. The V end was cut by 2 bases, the J end by 9 bases, with 23 bases between.

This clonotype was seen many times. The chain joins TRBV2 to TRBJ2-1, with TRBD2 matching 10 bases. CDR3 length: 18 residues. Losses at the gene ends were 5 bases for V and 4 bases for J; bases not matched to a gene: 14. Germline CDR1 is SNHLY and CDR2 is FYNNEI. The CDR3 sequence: CASSRDPLAGAQYNEQFF. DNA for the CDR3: TGTGCCAGCAGTCGGGACCCTCTAGCGGGGGCCCAATACAATGAGCAGTTCTTC.

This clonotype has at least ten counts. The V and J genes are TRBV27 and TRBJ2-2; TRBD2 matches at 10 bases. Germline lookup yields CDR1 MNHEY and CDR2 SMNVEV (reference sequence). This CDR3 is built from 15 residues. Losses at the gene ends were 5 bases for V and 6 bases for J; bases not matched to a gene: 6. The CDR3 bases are TGTGCCAGCAGTCAAGCGGGGGGGCCCCCCGGGGAGCTGTTTTTT. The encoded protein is CASSQAGGPPGELFF.

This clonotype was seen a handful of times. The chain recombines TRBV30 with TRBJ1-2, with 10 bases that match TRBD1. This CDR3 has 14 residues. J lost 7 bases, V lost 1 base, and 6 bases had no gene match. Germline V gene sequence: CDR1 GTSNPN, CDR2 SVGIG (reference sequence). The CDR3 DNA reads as TGTGCCTGGAGTGGTCCCGGGACAGGGGTTGGCTACACCTTC. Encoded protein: CAWSGPGTGVGYTF.

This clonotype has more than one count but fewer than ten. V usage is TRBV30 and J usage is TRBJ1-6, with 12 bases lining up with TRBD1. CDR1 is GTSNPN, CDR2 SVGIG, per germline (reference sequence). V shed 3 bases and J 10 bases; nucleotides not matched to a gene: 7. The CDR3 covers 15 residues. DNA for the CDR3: TGTGCCTGGAGCCCCGGGACAGGGGGCATGTCACCCCTCCACTTT. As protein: CAWSPGTGGMSPLHF.

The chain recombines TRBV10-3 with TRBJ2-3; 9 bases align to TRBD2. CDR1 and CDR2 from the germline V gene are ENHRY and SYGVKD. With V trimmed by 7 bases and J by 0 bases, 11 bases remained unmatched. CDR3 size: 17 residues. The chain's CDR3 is CAIKGGSSGISTDTQYF. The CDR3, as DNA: TGTGCCATCAAGGGGGGCTCTAGCGGGATTAGCACAGATACGCAGTATTTT.

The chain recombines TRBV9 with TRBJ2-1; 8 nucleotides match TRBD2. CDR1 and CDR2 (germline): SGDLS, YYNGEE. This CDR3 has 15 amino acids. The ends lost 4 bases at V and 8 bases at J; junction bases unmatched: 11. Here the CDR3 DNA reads TGTGCCAGCAGCCACGCGGCGAGCGGGGGCGATGAGCAGTTCTTC. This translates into CASSHAASGGDEQFF.

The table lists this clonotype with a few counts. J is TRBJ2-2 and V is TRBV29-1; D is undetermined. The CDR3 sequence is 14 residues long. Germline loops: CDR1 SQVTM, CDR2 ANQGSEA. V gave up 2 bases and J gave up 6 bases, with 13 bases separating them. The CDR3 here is CSVETGAIAGELFF. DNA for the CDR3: TGCAGCGTTGAAACCGGAGCGATAGCCGGGGAGCTGTTTTTT.

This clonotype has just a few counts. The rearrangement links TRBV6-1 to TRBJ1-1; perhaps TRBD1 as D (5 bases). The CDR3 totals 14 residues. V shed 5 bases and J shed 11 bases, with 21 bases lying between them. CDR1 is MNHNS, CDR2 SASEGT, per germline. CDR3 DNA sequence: TGTGCCAGCAGTTCCACTTCGGGACCGTGGTTTGCTTTCTTT. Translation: CASSSTSGPWFAFF.

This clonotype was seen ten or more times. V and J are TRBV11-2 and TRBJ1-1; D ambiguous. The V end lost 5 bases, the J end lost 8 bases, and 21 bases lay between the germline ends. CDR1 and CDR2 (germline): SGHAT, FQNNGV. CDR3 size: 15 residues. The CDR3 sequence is CASSPRRPTIGEAFF. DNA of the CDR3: TGTGCCAGCAGCCCCCGACGGCCCACCATCGGGGAAGCTTTCTTT.

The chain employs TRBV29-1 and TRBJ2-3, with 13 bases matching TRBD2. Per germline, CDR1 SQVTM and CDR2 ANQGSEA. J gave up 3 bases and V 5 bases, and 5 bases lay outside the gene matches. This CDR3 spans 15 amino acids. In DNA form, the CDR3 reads TGCAGCGTTCTACTAGCGGGGGGGCAGACAGATACGCAGTATTTT. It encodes CSVLLAGGQTDTQYF.

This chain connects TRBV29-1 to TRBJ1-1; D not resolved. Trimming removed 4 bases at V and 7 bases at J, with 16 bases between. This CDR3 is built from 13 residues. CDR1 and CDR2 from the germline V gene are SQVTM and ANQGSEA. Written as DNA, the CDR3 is TGCAGCGTTGGGAACCGCTACTCTGGTGAAGCTTTCTTT. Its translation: CSVGNRYSGEAFF.

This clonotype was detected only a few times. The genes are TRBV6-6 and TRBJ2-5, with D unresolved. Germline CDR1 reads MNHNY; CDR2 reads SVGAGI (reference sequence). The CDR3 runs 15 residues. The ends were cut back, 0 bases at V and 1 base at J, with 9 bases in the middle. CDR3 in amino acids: CASSYSAQIQETQYF. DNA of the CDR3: TGTGCCAGCAGTTACTCCGCACAGATCCAAGAGACCCAGTACTTC.

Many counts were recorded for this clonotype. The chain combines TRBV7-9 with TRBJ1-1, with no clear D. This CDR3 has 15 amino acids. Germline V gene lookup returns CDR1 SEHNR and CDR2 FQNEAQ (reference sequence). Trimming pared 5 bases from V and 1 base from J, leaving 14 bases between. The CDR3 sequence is CASSPRDWANTEAFF. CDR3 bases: TGTGCCAGCAGCCCCCGTGATTGGGCGAACACTGAAGCTTTCTTT.

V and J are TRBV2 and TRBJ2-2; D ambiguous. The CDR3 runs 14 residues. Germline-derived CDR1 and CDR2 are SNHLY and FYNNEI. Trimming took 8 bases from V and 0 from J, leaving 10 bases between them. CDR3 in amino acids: CASRTVTNTGELFF. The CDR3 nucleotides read TGTGCCAGCCGTACAGTAACGAACACCGGGGAGCTGTTTTTT.